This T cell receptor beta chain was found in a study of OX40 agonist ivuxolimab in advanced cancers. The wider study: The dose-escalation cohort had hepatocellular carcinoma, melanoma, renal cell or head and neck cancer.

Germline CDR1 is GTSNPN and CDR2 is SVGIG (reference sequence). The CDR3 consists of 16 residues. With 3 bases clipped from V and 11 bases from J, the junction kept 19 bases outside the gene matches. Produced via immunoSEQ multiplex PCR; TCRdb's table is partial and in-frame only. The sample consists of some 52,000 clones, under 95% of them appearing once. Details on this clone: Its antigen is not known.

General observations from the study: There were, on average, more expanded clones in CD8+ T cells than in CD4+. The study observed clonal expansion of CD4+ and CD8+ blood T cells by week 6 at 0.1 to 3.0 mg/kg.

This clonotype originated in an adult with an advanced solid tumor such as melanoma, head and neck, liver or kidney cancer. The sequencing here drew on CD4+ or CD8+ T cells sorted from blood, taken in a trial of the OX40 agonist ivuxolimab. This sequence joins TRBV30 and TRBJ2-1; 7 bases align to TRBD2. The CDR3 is CAWSVGLEPTMSQQFF. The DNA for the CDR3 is TGTGCCTGGAGCGTCGGACTAGAACCTACAATGAGTCAGCAGTTCTTC. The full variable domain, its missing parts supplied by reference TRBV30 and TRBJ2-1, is SQTIHQWPATLVQPVGSPLSLECTVEGTSNPNLYWYRQAAGRGLQLLFYSVGIGQISSEVPQNLSASRPQDRQFILSSKKLLLSDSGFYLCAWSVGLEPTMSQQFFGPGTRLTVL.